The present T cell receptor beta chain was sequenced within a study of blood T cell repertoires in COVID-19. Background on the study: PBMCs, B-cell-depleted T cells, or T cells provided the cDNA or gDNA that made up the material.

Participant ages covered about 18 to 89 years across about 25 US areas. Membership in each cohort depended on participant-reported clinical history. Profiling relied on immunoSEQ multiplex PCR, and the TCRdb table lists in-frame clones only, not all of them. Of about 270,000 clones listed, approximately 85% are singletons. V lost 5 bases to trimming and J lost 3 bases; unmatched junction nucleotides: 9. There are 15 residues in the CDR3. CDR1 is SGHNT, CDR2 YENEEA, per germline. The clonotype was recovered from a woman between 45 and 65 years old with acute COVID-19. The chain uses TRBV11-3 and TRBJ2-5; TRBD2 matches at 7 bases. The sample taken for sequencing was PBMCs or T cells enriched from blood (not recorded which). As DNA, the CDR3 is TGTGCCAGCAGCCCTGGACTAGTTAAGGAAGAGACCCAGTACTTC. Translating gives CASSPGLVKEETQYF.